What follows are 32 T cell receptor beta chains derived from one specimen sequenced in a study of T cells in Graves' hyperthyroidism and ophthalmopathy. Template material for amplifying TCR beta CDR3 regions consisted of RNA transcripts. An initial round of RT-PCR targeting the TCR CDR3 relied on the HTBI primer set. TCRdb re-called the multiplex PCR reads through MiXCR, storing one row per CDR3 protein. This table has under 400,000 distinct CDR3 sequences, about 15% appearing once. The source material was blood. The source is a man aged 25 to 40 with Graves' hyperthyroidism.

This clonotype was recorded only once. The genes are TRBV5-1 and TRBJ2-3; possibly TRBD2 for D (6 bases). CDR1 and CDR2 (germline): SGHRS, YFSETQ. The CDR3 is made up of 14 amino acids. Between the trimmed V and J ends, which lost 10 bases and 4 bases, there was a span of 19 bases. CDR3 sequence: CAGKPWRDPDTQYF. Here the CDR3 DNA reads TGCGCCGGCAAGCCTTGGCGGGACCCAGATACGCAGTATTTT.

The rearrangement uses TRBV4-1 and TRBJ2-7; D is perhaps TRBD1 (5 bases). Germline V gives CDR1 MGHRA, CDR2 YSYEKL. V shed 3 bases and J shed 2 bases, with 8 bases lying between them. The CDR3 contains 13 residues. CDR3 nucleotide sequence: TGCGCCAGCAGCCAGGGCAGGGCCTACGAGCAGTACTTC. The encoded protein is CASSQGRAYEQYF.

The chain recombines TRBV2 with TRBJ1-3, with D tentatively TRBD1 (6 bases). Germline assignment: CDR1 SNHLY and CDR2 FYNNEI. The CDR3 consists of 15 residues. The V end was cut by 5 bases, the J end by 0 bases, with 11 bases between. In DNA, the CDR3 is TGTGCCAGCAGTCAGACAGGAGCCTCTGGAAACACCATATATTTT. This encodes CASSQTGASGNTIYF.

V gene TRBV19 combines with J gene TRBJ2-7; 7 nucleotides match TRBD1. Per germline, CDR1 LNHDA and CDR2 SQIVND (reference sequence). The CDR3 is 16 amino acids. The V and J ends lost 5 bases and 1 base, in that order; junction bases with no gene match: 11. The chain's CDR3 is CASSFYEGGRSYEQYF. In DNA, the CDR3 is TGTGCCAGTAGTTTTTATGAAGGGGGCAGGTCCTACGAGCAGTACTTC.

As regards this clonotype: A single base separates this from a much larger clone, so it may be a read error. The chain couples TRBV7-9 to TRBJ2-7, with 10 bases aligning to TRBD2. Germline CDR1 and CDR2: SEHNR and FQNEAQ (reference sequence). CDR3 length: 17 amino acids. The V and J ends lost 4 bases and 0 bases, in that order; junction bases with no gene match: 9. CDR3: CASSSAGGRYPSYEQYF. CDR3 sequence (DNA): TGTGCCAGCAGCTCAGCGGGGGGGAGGTACCCCTCCTACGAGCAGTACTTC.

This clonotype showed up many times. The rearrangement uses TRBV2 and TRBJ2-2; no clear D. The germline V gene encodes CDR1 SNHLY and CDR2 FYNNEI. The CDR3 has 15 residues. Trimming shortened V by 6 bases and J by 0 bases, and 11 bases separated the two germline ends. The CDR3 sequence is CASSSTQSNTGELFF. CDR3 sequence (DNA): TGTGCCAGCAGCTCGACACAGTCGAACACCGGGGAGCTGTTTTTT. The full variable domain, completed using reference TRBV2 and TRBJ2-2, is EPEVTQTPSHQVTQMGQEVILRCVPISNHLYFYWYRQILGQKVEFLVSFYNNEISEKSEIFDDQFSVERPDGSNFTLKIRSTKLEDSAMYFCASSSTQSNTGELFFGEGSRLTVL.

The chain joins TRBV16 to TRBJ2-5; 10 bases map to TRBD1. CDR1 is KGHSY and CDR2 is FQNENV in the germline V gene. CDR3 length equals 16 residues. With 0 bases clipped from V and 2 bases from J, the junction kept 3 bases outside the gene matches. The CDR3 region has the DNA TGTGCCAGCAGCCAATCAAGGGGACAGGGGCAAGAGACCCAGTACTTC. This translates into CASSQSRGQGQETQYF.

There are a few counts of this clonotype. The chain combines TRBV2 with TRBJ1-1; 7 bases fit TRBD1. Trimming at V came to 3 bases and at J to 1 base, leaving 11 bases not matched to a gene. The germline V gene encodes CDR1 SNHLY and CDR2 FYNNEI. The CDR3 is 17 amino acids. CDR3 coding DNA: TGTGCCAGCAGTGACGGGCAGGGGGGGCCCTGGAACACTGAAGCTTTCTTT. As protein: CASSDGQGGPWNTEAFF.

This clonotype was seen only a few times. The chain carries TRBV11-2 and TRBJ2-5, with 10 bases identical to TRBD2. CDR3 length: 15 residues. With 5 bases clipped from V and 4 bases from J, the junction kept 7 bases outside the gene matches. The V gene's germline CDR1 is SGHAT and CDR2 FQNNGV. CDR3 bases: TGTGCCAGCAGCGATACTCGGACTAGCGGAGAGACCCAGTACTTC. It specifies CASSDTRTSGETQYF.

This clonotype was recorded many times. V usage is TRBV28 and J usage is TRBJ2-7, with 10 bases fitting TRBD1. With V trimmed by 8 bases and J by 3 bases, 7 bases remained unmatched. This CDR3 is built from 14 residues. The germline V gene encodes CDR1 MDHEN and CDR2 SYDVKM. The DNA for the CDR3 is TGTGCCAGCGAAGCGACAGGGGGCGTCTACGAGCAGTACTTC. This codes for CASEATGGVYEQYF. The variable domain in full, completed from reference TRBV28 and TRBJ2-7, reads DVKVTQSSRYLVKRTGEKVFLECVQDMDHENMFWYRQDPGLGLRLIYFSYDVKMKEKGDIPEGYSVSREKKERFSLILESASTNQTSMYLCASEATGGVYEQYFGPGTRLTVT.

The genes are TRBV7-9 and TRBJ2-1, with 8 bases lining up with TRBD1. The germline V gene encodes CDR1 SEHNR and CDR2 FQNEAQ (reference sequence). V gave up 7 bases and J gave up 2 bases; unmatched junction bases: 10. The CDR3 runs 16 residues. This chain's CDR3 is CASKPMTGETYNEQFF. DNA for the CDR3: TGTGCCAGCAAGCCTATGACAGGGGAGACCTACAATGAGCAGTTCTTC.

This chain uses TRBV7-9 with TRBJ1-6; D is perhaps TRBD1 (6 bases). From germline, CDR1 is SEHNR and CDR2 FQNEAQ (reference sequence). The length of the CDR3 is 16 residues. V gave up 2 bases and J gave up 7 bases, with 15 bases separating them. This chain's CDR3 is CASSLSWGLENSPLHF. The CDR3 DNA follows: TGTGCCAGCAGCTTATCGTGGGGGCTGGAGAATTCACCCCTCCACTTT.

The CDR3 protein is CASSRGLAGGSSNEQFF. CDR3 nucleotide sequence: TGTGCCAGCAGCCGGGGACTAGCGGGAGGGTCTAGCAATGAGCAGTTCTTC. This chain uses TRBV11-2 with TRBJ2-1; the match to TRBD2 covers 16 bases. V dropped 5 bases and J dropped 6; count of bases not matched to a gene: 7. Germline V gene data show CDR1 as SGHAT and CDR2 as FQNNGV. There are 17 residues in the CDR3.

This clonotype was recorded a few times. This chain links TRBV20-1 with TRBJ1-5, with D unresolved. CDR3 length: 13 residues. The germline gives CDR1 DFQATT, CDR2 SNEGSKA (reference sequence). The V gene lost 5 bases and the J gene lost 1 base, with 9 bases spanning the gap. The CDR3 region has the DNA TGCAGTGCTCCGGGTGGGAGCAATCAGCCCCAGCATTTT. Protein product: CSAPGGSNQPQHF.

This clonotype was counted at least ten times. V is TRBV4-2 and J is TRBJ2-3; 11 nucleotides line up with TRBD2. The V segment lost 4 bases and the J segment 3 bases; nucleotides outside the gene matches: 3. CDR3 size: 15 residues. Germline V gene lookup returns CDR1 LGHNA and CDR2 YNFKEQ. The CDR3 DNA reads as TGTGCCAGCAGCCTCATAGCGGGAGGGACAGATACGCAGTATTTT. Translated: CASSLIAGGTDTQYF.

This clonotype occurred a few times. This chain connects TRBV2 to TRBJ2-1, with D unclear. CDR3 length: 12 amino acids. From germline, CDR1 is SNHLY and CDR2 FYNNEI. Trimming removed 6 bases from V and 12 bases from J, with 15 bases in between. CDR3 in amino acids: CASSWPSDVQFF. The CDR3 nucleotides read TGTGCCAGCAGCTGGCCTTCGGATGTGCAGTTCTTC.

This clonotype was recorded many times. This chain links TRBV7-2 with TRBJ2-5; 9 bases fit TRBD2. The CDR3 is 13 amino acids. Trimming removed 5 bases from V and 5 bases from J; junction bases left unmatched: 3. The germline V gene has CDR1 SGHTA and CDR2 FQGNSA. The CDR3: CASSRGGDETQYF. Here the CDR3 DNA reads TGTGCCAGCAGCCGCGGGGGGGATGAGACCCAGTACTTC. Variable domain in full (rest from reference TRBV7-2 and TRBJ2-5): GAGVSQSPSNKVTEKGKDVELRCDPISGHTALYWYRQSLGQGLEFLIYFQGNSAPDKSGLPSDRFSAERTGGSVSTLTIQRTQQEDSAVYLCASSRGGDETQYFGPGTRLLVL.

Many counts were recorded for this clonotype. V is TRBV10-3 and J is TRBJ1-6; perhaps TRBD1 as D (6 bases). Germline V CDR1 and CDR2: ENHRY, SYGVKD. The CDR3 sequence is 13 residues long. V was cut by 10 bases and J by 8 bases, with 15 bases left in between. CDR3 protein: CATRGGIYSPLHF. CDR3 in DNA: TGTGCCACCAGGGGAGGGATCTATTCACCCCTCCACTTT.

This clonotype has only a few counts. The rearrangement links TRBV20-1 to TRBJ2-7; 8 bases are shared with TRBD1. The V segment lost 4 bases and the J segment 4 bases; nucleotides outside the gene matches: 9. Germline V gene data show CDR1 as DFQATT and CDR2 as SNEGSKA (reference sequence). The CDR3 has 14 amino acids. The CDR3 loop is CSATVTGVRYEQYF. The CDR3 nucleotides are TGCAGTGCTACTGTGACAGGGGTGCGGTACGAGCAGTACTTC.

The rearrangement links TRBV6-2 or TRBV6-3 to TRBJ2-1; TRBD2 matches at 14 bases. Germline CDR1 is MNHEY and CDR2 is SVGEGT. V lost 6 bases and J lost 7; bases outside the gene matches: 8. The CDR3 has 16 residues. CDR3: CASRRRLAGGANEQFF. The DNA for the CDR3 is TGTGCCAGCAGGCGCCGACTAGCGGGAGGGGCGAATGAGCAGTTCTTC.

This clonotype was found many times. The chain carries TRBV3-1 and TRBJ2-3, with 9 nucleotides matching TRBD2. V shed 1 base and J 4 bases; nucleotides not matched to a gene: 6. Germline values: CDR1 LGHDT, CDR2 YNNKEL (reference sequence). This CDR3 contains 16 residues. Here the CDR3 DNA reads TGTGCCAGCAGCCAAGGCGGGAGGGCCTTTCCAGATACGCAGTATTTT. Its translation is CASSQGGRAFPDTQYF.

This clonotype came up many times. The chain couples TRBV7-8 to TRBJ2-7; D is unclear. Germline assignment: CDR1 SGHVS and CDR2 FQNEAQ. The CDR3 consists of 13 residues. Trimming pared 0 bases from V and 3 bases from J, leaving 6 bases between. The CDR3 sequence: CASSLAALYEQYF. CDR3 coding DNA: TGTGCCAGCAGCTTAGCGGCCCTCTACGAGCAGTACTTC.

The chain has TRBV13 and TRBJ2-3; D perhaps matches TRBD2 (6 bases). The CDR3 consists of 15 residues. V dropped 4 bases and J dropped 6 bases, with 17 bases sitting between them. Germline loops: CDR1 PRHDT, CDR2 FYEKMQ (reference sequence). The CDR3 DNA reads TGTGCCAGCAGCTCGGGGACTGGCAGGTCGGATACGCAGTATTTT. This gives the protein CASSSGTGRSDTQYF.

The chain uses TRBV6-1 and TRBJ1-1; D may be TRBD1 (5 bases). The V end was cut by 6 bases, the J end by 11 bases, with 19 bases between. This CDR3 contains 13 residues. Germline-derived CDR1 and CDR2 are MNHNS and SASEGT. The CDR3 loop reads CASRPQVLPGAFF. The CDR3 DNA sequence: TGTGCCAGCAGACCCCAGGTTTTACCAGGGGCTTTCTTT.

This clonotype was recorded many times. The CDR3 bases are TGCAGTGCTGCCGATGGACTAGCGGGAGGCGATGAGCAGTTCTTC. Translated, it gives CSAADGLAGGDEQFF. The J gene is TRBJ2-1, the V gene TRBV20-1; 14 positions match TRBD2. The CDR3 totals 15 residues. V shed 5 bases and J 8 bases; nucleotides not matched to a gene: 8. CDR1 is DFQATT, CDR2 SNEGSKA, per germline (reference sequence).

The V call is TRBV24-1, the J call TRBJ2-2; D assignment may be TRBD1 or TRBD2 (6 bases each). Germline-derived CDR1 and CDR2 are KGHDR and SFDVKD. This CDR3 region has 17 residues. V was clipped by 2 bases and J by 3 bases, with 15 bases between them. Here the CDR3 reads CATSDSGGRVDTGELFF. CDR3 nucleotides: TGTGCCACCAGTGATTCCGGGGGCCGAGTGGACACCGGGGAGCTGTTTTTT.

The rearrangement links TRBV5-1 to TRBJ2-1; 8 bases align to TRBD2. This CDR3 comprises 11 residues. The germline CDR1 and CDR2 sequences are SGHRS and YFSETQ. V shed 0 bases and J 14 bases; nucleotides not matched to a gene: 1. In nucleotides, the CDR3 is TGCGCCAGCAGCTTGGCCGGGAGGGAGTTCTTC. This sequence encodes CASSLAGREFF.

V gene TRBV5-4 combines with J gene TRBJ1-2; D may be TRBD1 (5 bases). This CDR3 is 14 amino acids long. The germline gives CDR1 SGHNT, CDR2 YYREEE (reference sequence). Between the trimmed V and J ends, which lost 0 bases and 6 bases, there was a span of 12 bases. CDR3 sequence (DNA): TGTGCCAGCAGCTTGGGCAGGGTGGGCGATGGCTACACCTTC. This gives the protein CASSLGRVGDGYTF.

The chain uses TRBV5-1 and TRBJ1-2; D gene uncertain. CDR1 and CDR2 from the germline V gene are SGHRS and YFSETQ. V was shortened by 0 bases and J by 5 bases, with 11 bases between the two germline ends. CDR3 length: 14 residues. The CDR3, as DNA: TGCGCCAGCAGCTTGGCCAAGGGAGGGTATGGCTACACCTTC. Translation: CASSLAKGGYGYTF.

This chain connects TRBV6-2 or TRBV6-3 to TRBJ1-5; no clear D gene. From germline, CDR1 is MNHEY and CDR2 SVGEGT. Between the trimmed V and J ends, which lost 5 bases and 0 bases, there was a span of 23 bases. The CDR3 is 19 amino acids. CDR3 sequence (DNA): TGTGCCAGCAGTAAGTCTCCGACGAAATGGGAATATAGCAATCAGCCCCAGCATTTT. Its translation: CASSKSPTKWEYSNQPQHF.

Many counts were recorded for this clonotype. The chain couples TRBV18 to TRBJ2-7; 11 bases fit TRBD2. Germline loops: CDR1 KGHSH, CDR2 LQKENI. The CDR3 has 14 amino acids. After removal of 4 bases from V and 9 bases from J, the junction contained 8 bases not matched to a gene. For the CDR3, the DNA is TGTGCCAGCTCACGGGATGGACTAGCGGGTGTGCAGTACTTC. It yields the protein CASSRDGLAGVQYF.

This clonotype was recorded many times. The chain employs TRBV5-1 and TRBJ1-2, with unresolved D. Germline CDR1 reads SGHRS; CDR2 reads YFSETQ. The CDR3 is 12 residues long. V was clipped by 5 bases and J by 2 bases, with 7 bases between them. The CDR3 loop reads CASSEQNYGYTF. As DNA, the CDR3 is TGCGCCAGCAGTGAACAGAACTATGGCTACACCTTC.